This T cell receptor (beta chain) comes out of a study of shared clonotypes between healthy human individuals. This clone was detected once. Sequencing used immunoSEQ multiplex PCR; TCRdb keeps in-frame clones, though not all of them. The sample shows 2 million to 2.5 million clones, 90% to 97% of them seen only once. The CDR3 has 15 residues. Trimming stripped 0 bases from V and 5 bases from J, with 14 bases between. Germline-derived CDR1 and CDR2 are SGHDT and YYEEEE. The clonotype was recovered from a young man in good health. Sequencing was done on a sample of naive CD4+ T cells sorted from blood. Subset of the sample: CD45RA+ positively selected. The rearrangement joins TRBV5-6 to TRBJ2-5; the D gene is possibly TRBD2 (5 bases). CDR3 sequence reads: CASSLGVSSGETQYF. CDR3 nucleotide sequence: TGTGCCAGCAGCTTGGGGGTCTCTTCGGGGGAGACCCAGTACTTC.